A selection of T cell receptor beta chains follows, all from one sample in a study of blood T cell repertoires in COVID-19. The data were produced by immunoSEQ multiplex PCR, yet TCRdb's version contains in-frame clones alone and is incomplete. The sample yields 130,000 to 150,000 clones, around 86% seen once. Sequencing used peripheral blood. All receptors come from a man aged 45 to 65 who had recovered from COVID-19. Each CDR3 is given with its conserved first and last residue. Each record gives: D gene, CDR3 length, J gene, V gene, clone size, CDR3 protein, CDR3 DNA. The D gene is left open where the match is weak. Size is omitted from some rows. Given values are once, few, many or a class for expanded clones.

TRBD1 | 16 | TRBJ1-1 | TRBV6-5 | . | CASSYSKGQGATEAFF | TGTGCCAGCAGTTACTCGAAAGGACAGGGGGCGACTGAAGCTTTCTTT
. | 16 | TRBJ1-6 | TRBV6-1 | . | CASSELQGYYNSPLHF | TGTGCCAGCAGTGAGTTACAGGGTTATTATAATTCACCCCTCCACTTT
TRBD1 | 20 | TRBJ1-4 | TRBV13 | . | CASSVKTRRDRGFPNEKLFF | TGTGCCAGCAGCGTAAAAACGAGGCGGGACAGGGGATTCCCTAATGAAAAACTGTTTTTT
. | 14 | TRBJ1-5 | TRBV29-1 | once | CSVGNRDSNQPQHF | TGCAGCGTTGGGAACAGGGATAGCAATCAGCCCCAGCATTTT
. | 15 | TRBJ1-1 | TRBV30 | . | CAWRWDTKANTEAFF | TGTGCCTGGAGGTGGGACACAAAAGCCAACACTGAAGCTTTCTTT
. | 14 | TRBJ1-6 | TRBV30 | . | CAWNSGGPNSPLHF | TGTGCCTGGAATTCGGGGGGGCCGAATTCACCCCTCCACTTT
. | 17 | TRBJ1-2 | TRBV27 | . | CASSLGPIGGAGYGYTF | TGTGCCAGCAGTTTAGGCCCAATTGGGGGCGCAGGCTATGGCTACACCTTC
TRBD2 | 16 | TRBJ2-5 | TRBV11-3 | . | CASSLVLAGGQETQYF | TGTGCCAGCAGCTTAGTACTAGCGGGGGGCCAAGAGACCCAGTACTTC
TRBD1 | 16 | TRBJ2-7 | TRBV4-3 | . | CASSQDPTGGTYEQYF | TGCGCCAGCAGCCAAGACCCCACAGGGGGCACCTACGAGCAGTACTTC
TRBD1 | 15 | TRBJ2-7 | TRBV18 | . | CASSPGTGGYHEQYF | TGTGCCAGCTCACCCGGGACAGGGGGCTATCACGAGCAGTACTTC
. | 11 | TRBJ2-5 | TRBV19 | . | CASSQEATQYF | TGTGCCAGTAGTCAGGAGGCGACCCAGTACTTC
TRBD2 | 16 | TRBJ2-3 | TRBV19 | once | CASSTLRGGPPDTQYF | TGTGCCAGTAGTACCCTCCGCGGGGGGCCCCCAGATACGCAGTATTTT
. | 15 | TRBJ2-5 | TRBV5-5 | . | CASSLVTASVQTQYF | TGTGCCAGCAGCTTGGTTACGGCTAGCGTCCAGACCCAGTACTTC
. | 14 | TRBJ2-7 | TRBV27 | . | CASSPQSSPYEQYF | TGTGCCAGCAGTCCCCAGTCTAGCCCCTACGAGCAGTACTTC
. | 15 | TRBJ1-5 | TRBV6-5 | few | CASSYSPNSNQPQHF | TGTGCCAGCAGTTACTCCCCCAATAGCAATCAGCCCCAGCATTTT
TRBD1 | 16 | TRBJ1-2 | TRBV2 | . | CASSDVRQGSDYGYTF | TGTGCCAGCAGTGACGTTAGACAGGGATCGGACTATGGCTACACCTTC
. | 14 | TRBJ1-4 | TRBV10-2 | few | CASSAGRSDEKLFF | TGCGCCAGCAGTGCAGGGCGGTCGGATGAAAAACTGTTTTTT
. | 17 | TRBJ1-3 | TRBV7-6 | . | CASSPRLEDRSGNTIYF | TGTGCCAGCAGCCCTCGCTTGGAGGACCGATCTGGAAACACCATATATTTT
. | 14 | TRBJ1-2 | TRBV11-3 | . | CASSLGRANYGYTF | TGTGCCAGCAGTTTGGGCAGGGCTAACTATGGCTACACCTTC
TRBD1 | 15 | TRBJ1-2 | TRBV7-8 | . | CASSPRDRGSYGYTF | TGTGCCAGCAGCCCCCGGGACAGGGGAAGCTATGGCTACACCTTC